The T cell receptor beta chain described here comes from a study of blood T cell repertoires in COVID-19. Per the germline V gene, CDR1 is MDHEN and CDR2 is SYDVKM. The CDR3 runs to 14 residues. V was pared by 5 bases and J by 4 bases, with 14 bases between. The protocol was immunoSEQ multiplex PCR, while the TCRdb copy is restricted to in-frame clones and leaves out a portion. The data contain 150,000 to 200,000 clones, roughly 85% of them singletons. Sequenced input: peripheral blood. The clonotype comes from a man between 45 and 60 years old with active or convalescent COVID-19. V is TRBV28 and J is TRBJ1-2; tentatively, D is TRBD1 (5 bases). The CDR3, as DNA: TGTGCCAGCAGTCTGGGTGGGGCTACCTATGGCTACACCTTC. Translated: CASSLGGATYGYTF.